This TCR beta chain derives from a study of blood T cell repertoires in COVID-19. In terms of age and location, participants ranged from roughly 18 to 90 years and lived in about two dozen US areas. Before being deemed recovered, Cohort 3 donors had two negative PCRs, clearance, or symptom resolution. CDR1 is SNHLY, CDR2 FYNNEI, per germline. The CDR3 has 10 amino acids. Between the trimmed V and J ends, which lost 6 bases and 7 bases, there was a span of 7 bases. The protocol was immunoSEQ multiplex PCR, while the TCRdb copy is restricted to in-frame clones and leaves out a portion. The sample shows a few hundred thousand clones, approximately 90% of them seen only once.

This TCR was recovered from a woman aged 40 to 50 who had recovered from COVID-19. The gene calls are TRBV2 and TRBJ2-7, with unresolved D. The sequencing sample was made of PBMCs or T cells enriched from blood (not recorded which). CDR3 in amino acids: CASSNGEQYF. The CDR3 DNA is TGTGCCAGCAGCAACGGGGAGCAGTACTTC.